This T cell receptor beta chain was captured in a study of Ad26.COV2.S vaccination and SARS-CoV-2 variants. TCRdb's table, derived via immunoSEQ multiplex PCR, lists solely in-frame clones and lacks some. Of hundreds of thousands of clones listed, around nine tenths are singletons. As for treatment: roughly 20 received Ad26.COV2.S at low or high dose, single or two shots; about 5 received placebo; per-sample allocation not given. Material that was analyzed had been drawn on day 63 after the first vaccine or placebo injection. J gave up 9 bases and V 0 bases, and 6 bases lay outside the gene matches. The CDR3 extends over 15 amino acids. Germline V CDR1 and CDR2: SGHTA, FQGNSA.

The sample here was peripheral blood, taken in a trial of Ad26.COV2.S vaccine versus placebo. This sequence originates from a person aged 18-65 years who received the Ad26.COV2.S COVID-19 vaccine or a placebo. The chain combines TRBV7-2 with TRBJ2-1; 9 positions agree with TRBD1. CDR3 bases: TGTGCCAGCAGCTTAGCTAACAGGGGGCTCGGTGAGCAGTTCTTC. It yields the protein CASSLANRGLGEQFF.